These T cell receptor beta chains were read from a single sample in a study of response to subunit inactivated influenza vaccine. TCRdb used MiXCR to reprocess the RT-PCR reads, holding one entry per CDR3 protein. This table holds approximately 680,000 distinct CDR3 sequences, 15% to 18% found once. The starting material was PBMCs from blood, obtained 11 to 12 days after vaccination. These receptors all come from a man aged 50-59 years who received an inactivated influenza vaccine. CDR3s include the opening cysteine and the closing phenylalanine or tryptophan. Each record gives: V gene, D gene, clone size, J gene, CDR3 protein, CDR3 DNA. The D gene is left open where the match is weak. Expanded clones get a size class; other rows say once, few or many, or leave the size out.

V: TRBV12-3/TRBV12-4
D: NA
size: NA
J: TRBJ2-3
CDR3: CASSSWTGDTQYF
DNA: TGTGCCAGCAGTTCGTGGACTGGAGATACGCAGTATTTT

V: TRBV14
D: TRBD1
size: NA
J: TRBJ2-3
CDR3: CASSQGQGPVMNTQYF
DNA: TGTGCCAGCAGCCAAGGACAGGGCCCGGTGATGAATACGCAGTATTTT

V: TRBV10-2
D: NA
size: NA
J: TRBJ1-2
CDR3: CASSESTRVSGYTF
DNA: TGCGCCAGCAGTGAGTCGACCAGGGTTAGTGGCTACACCTTC

V: TRBV9
D: TRBD2
size: many
J: TRBJ2-7
CDR3: CASSEAGANYEQYF
DNA: TGTGCCAGCAGCGAAGCGGGGGCGAACTACGAGCAGTACTTC

V: TRBV5-1
D: NA
size: NA
J: TRBJ1-6
CDR3: CASSLGPGDNSPLHF
DNA: TGCGCCAGCAGCTTGGGTCCAGGGGATAATTCACCCCTCCACTTT

V: TRBV7-2
D: TRBD1
size: few
J: TRBJ2-3
CDR3: CASSSRQGVTRTDTQYF
DNA: TGTGCCAGCAGCTCTCGACAGGGAGTGACTCGCACAGATACGCAGTATTTT

V: TRBV14
D: NA
size: NA
J: TRBJ2-3
CDR3: CASSQALIADTQYF
DNA: TGTGCCAGCAGCCAAGCTCTGATCGCAGATACGCAGTATTTT

V: TRBV15
D: NA
size: NA
J: TRBJ2-7
CDR3: CATSRYFDRRGYYEQYF
DNA: TGTGCCACCAGCAGATATTTCGACAGGAGGGGATACTACGAGCAGTACTTC

V: TRBV27
D: NA
size: few
J: TRBJ2-7
CDR3: CASSIGGGLSYEQYF
DNA: TGTGCCAGCAGTATAGGGGGGGGCCTCTCCTACGAGCAGTACTTC

V: TRBV3-1
D: NA
size: NA
J: TRBJ2-7
CDR3: CASSQTRGQQYF
DNA: TGTGCCAGCAGCCAAACCCGGGGCCAGCAGTACTTC

V: TRBV24-1
D: NA
size: few
J: TRBJ1-2
CDR3: CATSDPGHQEDLVYGYTF
DNA: TGTGCCACCAGTGACCCGGGACACCAAGAGGATCTGGTCTATGGCTACACCTTC

V: TRBV7-9
D: NA
size: many
J: TRBJ2-1
CDR3: CASSLEAHNEQFF
DNA: TGTGCCAGCAGCTTGGAAGCTCACAATGAGCAGTTCTTC

V: TRBV4-1
D: NA
size: few
J: TRBJ1-2
CDR3: CASSPRGVGDANYGYTF
DNA: TGCGCCAGCAGCCCAAGAGGCGTAGGCGATGCTAACTATGGCTACACCTTC

V: TRBV5-1
D: NA
size: few
J: TRBJ1-6
CDR3: CASSADRSLSSPLHF
DNA: TGCGCCAGCAGCGCTGACAGGTCGTTGTCTTCACCCCTCCACTTT

V: TRBV7-8
D: NA
size: NA
J: TRBJ2-1
CDR3: CASSSPRGIYNEQFF
DNA: TGTGCCAGCAGCTCCCCACGGGGGATATACAATGAGCAGTTCTTC

V: TRBV5-1
D: NA
size: NA
J: TRBJ2-7
CDR3: CASSLDVEKSGSYEQYF
DNA: TGCGCCAGCAGCTTGGATGTAGAGAAGAGCGGCTCCTACGAGCAGTACTTC

V: TRBV18
D: TRBD2
size: NA
J: TRBJ2-2
CDR3: CASSPNLADLTGELFF
DNA: TGTGCCAGCTCACCAAATCTAGCGGATTTAACCGGGGAGCTGTTTTTT

V: TRBV12-3/TRBV12-4
D: NA
size: few
J: TRBJ2-7
CDR3: CASSFESTATYEQYF
DNA: TGTGCCAGCAGTTTTGAGTCGACAGCTACCTACGAGCAGTACTTC

V: TRBV4-3
D: TRBD1
size: few
J: TRBJ2-5
CDR3: CASSQDRRGTGYQETQYF
DNA: TGCGCCAGCAGCCAAGATCGTAGGGGGACAGGGTACCAAGAGACCCAGTACTTC

V: TRBV20-1
D: NA
size: NA
J: TRBJ2-3
CDR3: CSARDGSGTDLGLVLHTQYF
DNA: TGCAGTGCTAGAGATGGATCCGGGACGGATTTGGGGCTGGTCCTACATACGCAGTATTTT

V: TRBV10-3
D: TRBD2
size: NA
J: TRBJ2-2
CDR3: CGTGGAGTGELFF
DNA: TGTGGGACCGGGGGGGCCGGAACCGGGGAGCTGTTTTTT

V: TRBV20-1
D: NA
size: many
J: TRBJ2-3
CDR3: CSAREIADTQYF
DNA: TGCAGTGCTAGAGAAATAGCAGATACGCAGTATTTT